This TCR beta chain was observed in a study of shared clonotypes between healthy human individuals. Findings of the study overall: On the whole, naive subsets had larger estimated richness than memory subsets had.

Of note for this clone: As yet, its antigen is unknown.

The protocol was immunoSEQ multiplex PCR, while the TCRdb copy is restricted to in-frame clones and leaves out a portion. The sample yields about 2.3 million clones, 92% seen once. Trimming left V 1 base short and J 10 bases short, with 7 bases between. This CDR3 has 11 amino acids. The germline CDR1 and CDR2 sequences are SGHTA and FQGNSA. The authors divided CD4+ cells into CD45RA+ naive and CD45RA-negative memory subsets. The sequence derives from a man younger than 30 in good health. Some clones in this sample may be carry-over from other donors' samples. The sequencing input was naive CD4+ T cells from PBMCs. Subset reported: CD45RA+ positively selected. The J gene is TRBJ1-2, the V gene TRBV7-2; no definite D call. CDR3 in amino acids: CASSLGQTYTF. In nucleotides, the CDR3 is TGTGCCAGCAGCTTAGGGCAGACCTACACCTTC.